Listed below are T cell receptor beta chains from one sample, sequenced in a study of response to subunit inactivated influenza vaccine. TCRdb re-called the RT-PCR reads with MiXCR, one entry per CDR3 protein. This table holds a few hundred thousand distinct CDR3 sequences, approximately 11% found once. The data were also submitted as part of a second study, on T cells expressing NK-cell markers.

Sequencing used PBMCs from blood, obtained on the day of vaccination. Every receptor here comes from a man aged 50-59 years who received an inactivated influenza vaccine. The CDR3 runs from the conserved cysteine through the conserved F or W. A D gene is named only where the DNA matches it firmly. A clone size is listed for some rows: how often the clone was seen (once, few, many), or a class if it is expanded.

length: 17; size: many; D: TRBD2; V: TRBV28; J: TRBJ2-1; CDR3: CASSLTLAGMSYNEQFF; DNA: TGTGCCAGCAGCCTTACGCTAGCGGGGATGTCCTACAATGAGCAGTTCTTC
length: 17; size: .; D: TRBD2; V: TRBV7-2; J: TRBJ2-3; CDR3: CASSYSAGTSGTDTQYF; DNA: TGTGCCAGCAGCTACTCTGCCGGGACTAGCGGCACAGATACGCAGTATTTT
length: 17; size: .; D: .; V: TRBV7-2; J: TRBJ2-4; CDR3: CARSPPFVSPVRAIQYF; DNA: TGTGCCCGCAGCCCCCCGTTCGTATCTCCAGTTAGGGCCATTCAGTACTTC
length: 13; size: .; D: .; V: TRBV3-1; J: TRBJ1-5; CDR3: CASSQEWEGPQHF; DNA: TGTGCCAGCAGCCAAGAATGGGAAGGACCCCAGCATTTT
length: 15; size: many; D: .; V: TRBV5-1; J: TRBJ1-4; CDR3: CASSLEGLAYEKLFF; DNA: TGCGCCAGCAGCTTGGAGGGGTTGGCTTATGAAAAACTGTTTTTT
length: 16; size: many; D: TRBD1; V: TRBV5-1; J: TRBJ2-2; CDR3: CASSSYRTGGDGELFF; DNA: TGCGCCAGCAGCAGCTACCGGACAGGAGGCGACGGGGAGCTGTTTTTT
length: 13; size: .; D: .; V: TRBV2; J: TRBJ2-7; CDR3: CASRGLGRYEQYF; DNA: TGTGCCAGCAGGGGCTTGGGACGGTACGAGCAGTACTTC
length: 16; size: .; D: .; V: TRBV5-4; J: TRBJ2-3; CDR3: CASSLEVGADRDTQYF; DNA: TGTGCCAGCAGCTTGGAGGTGGGGGCCGACCGCGATACGCAGTATTTT
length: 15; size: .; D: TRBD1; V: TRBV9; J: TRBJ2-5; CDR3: CASNPSGQGQETQYF; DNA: TGTGCCAGCAATCCGTCGGGACAGGGACAAGAGACCCAGTACTTC
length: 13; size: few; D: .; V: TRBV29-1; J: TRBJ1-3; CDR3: CSGQGNSGNTIYF; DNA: TGCAGCGGTCAGGGTAACTCTGGAAACACCATATATTTT
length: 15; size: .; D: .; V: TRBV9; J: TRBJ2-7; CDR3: CASSVGSDGNYEQYF; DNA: TGTGCCAGCAGCGTAGGTTCGGACGGGAACTACGAGCAGTACTTC
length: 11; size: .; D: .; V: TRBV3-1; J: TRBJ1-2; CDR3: CASSQARGYTF; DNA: TGTGCCAGCAGCCAAGCGCGGGGCTACACCTTC
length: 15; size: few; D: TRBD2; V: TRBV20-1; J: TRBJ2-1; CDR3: CSARVGLAGANEQFF; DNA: TGCAGTGCTAGAGTGGGACTAGCGGGAGCGAATGAGCAGTTCTTC
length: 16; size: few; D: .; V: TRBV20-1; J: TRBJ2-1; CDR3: CSARDIGSHSYNEQFF; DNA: TGCAGTGCTAGGGATATAGGGAGCCACTCCTACAATGAGCAGTTCTTC
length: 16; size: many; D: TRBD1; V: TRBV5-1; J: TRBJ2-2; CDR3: CASSTGAGTGIGELFF; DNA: TGCGCCAGCAGCACGGGAGCCGGGACAGGGATCGGGGAGCTGTTTTTT
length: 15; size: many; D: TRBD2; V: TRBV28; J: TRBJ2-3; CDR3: CASSLRGLATNTQYF; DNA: TGTGCCAGCAGTCTGAGGGGACTAGCGACTAATACGCAGTATTTT
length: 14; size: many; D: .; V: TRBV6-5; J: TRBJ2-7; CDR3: CASSYQGVTYEQYF; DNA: TGTGCCAGCAGTTACCAGGGAGTAACCTACGAGCAGTACTTC
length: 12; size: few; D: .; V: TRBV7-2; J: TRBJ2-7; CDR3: CATRTNYYEQYF; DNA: TGTGCCACCCGAACTAACTACTACGAGCAGTACTTC
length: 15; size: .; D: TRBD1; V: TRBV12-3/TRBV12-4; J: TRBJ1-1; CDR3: CASKPLDRAGAEAFF; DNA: TGTGCCAGCAAACCCCTCGACAGGGCGGGTGCTGAAGCTTTCTTT
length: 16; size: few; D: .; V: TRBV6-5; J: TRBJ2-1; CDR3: CASSYFGSGLYNEQFF; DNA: TGTGCCAGCAGTTACTTTGGTAGCGGACTCTACAATGAGCAGTTCTTC
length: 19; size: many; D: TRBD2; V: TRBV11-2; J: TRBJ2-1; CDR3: CASSLDPVLGKREGDEQFF; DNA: TGTGCCAGCAGCTTAGACCCCGTTCTCGGGAAGCGGGAGGGCGATGAGCAGTTCTTC
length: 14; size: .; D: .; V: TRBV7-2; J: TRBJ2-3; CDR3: CASSFRPFTDTQYF; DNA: TGTGCCAGCAGCTTCCGCCCTTTTACAGATACGCAGTATTTT
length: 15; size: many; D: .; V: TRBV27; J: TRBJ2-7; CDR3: CASGPQGPHLDEQYF; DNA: TGTGCCAGCGGTCCCCAGGGGCCCCATCTGGACGAGCAGTACTTC
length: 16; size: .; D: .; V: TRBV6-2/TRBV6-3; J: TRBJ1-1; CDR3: CASSYPFTGVNTEAFF; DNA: TGTGCCAGCAGTTACCCCTTTACCGGGGTGAACACTGAAGCTTTCTTT
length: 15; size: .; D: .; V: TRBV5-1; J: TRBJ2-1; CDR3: CASSSGDSSYNEQFF; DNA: TGCGCCAGCAGCTCGGGGGACAGCTCCTACAATGAGCAGTTCTTC
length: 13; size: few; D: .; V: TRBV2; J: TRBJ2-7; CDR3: CASIEGDSYEQYF; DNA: TGTGCCAGCATCGAAGGGGACTCCTACGAGCAGTACTTC
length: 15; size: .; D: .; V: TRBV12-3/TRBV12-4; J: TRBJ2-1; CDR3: CATLIRLSSYNEQFF; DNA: TGTGCCACCCTTATCCGGCTTAGCTCCTACAATGAGCAGTTCTTC
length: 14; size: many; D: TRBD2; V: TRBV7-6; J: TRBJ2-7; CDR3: CASTPLAGPYEQYF; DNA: TGTGCCAGCACCCCTCTAGCGGGGCCCTACGAGCAGTACTTC
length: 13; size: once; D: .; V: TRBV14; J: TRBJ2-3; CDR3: CASSQGRSDTQYF; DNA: TGTGCCAGCAGCCAAGGCCGTTCTGATACGCAGTATTTT
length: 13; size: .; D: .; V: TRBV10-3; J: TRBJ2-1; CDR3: CAISVDYDNEQFF; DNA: TGTGCCATCAGTGTGGACTATGACAATGAGCAGTTCTTC
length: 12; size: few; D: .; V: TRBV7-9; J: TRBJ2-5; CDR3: CASSLRMETQYF; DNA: TGTGCCAGCAGCTTAAGGATGGAGACCCAGTACTTC
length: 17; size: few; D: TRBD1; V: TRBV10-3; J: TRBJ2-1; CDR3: CAISESPGQGAYNEQFF; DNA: TGTGCCATCAGTGAGTCCCCCGGACAGGGCGCTTACAATGAGCAGTTCTTC
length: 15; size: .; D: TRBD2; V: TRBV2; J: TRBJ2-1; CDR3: CADRPGLAEYNEQFF; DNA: TGTGCCGACCGGCCGGGACTAGCGGAGTACAATGAGCAGTTCTTC
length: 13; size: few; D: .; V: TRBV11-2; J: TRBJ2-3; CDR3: CASRGASTDTQYF; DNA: TGTGCCAGCAGGGGGGCTAGCACAGATACGCAGTATTTT
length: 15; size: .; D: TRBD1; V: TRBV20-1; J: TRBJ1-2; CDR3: CSARDRQGVVYGYTF; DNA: TGCAGTGCTAGAGATCGACAGGGGGTTGTCTATGGCTACACCTTC
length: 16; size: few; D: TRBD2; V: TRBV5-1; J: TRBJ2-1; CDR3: CASSSTTSGDYNEQFF; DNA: TGCGCCAGCAGCTCGACGACTAGCGGGGATTACAATGAGCAGTTCTTC
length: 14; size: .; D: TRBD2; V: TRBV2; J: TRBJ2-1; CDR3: CASTAGALYNEQFF; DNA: TGTGCCAGCACAGCGGGAGCCCTCTACAATGAGCAGTTCTTC
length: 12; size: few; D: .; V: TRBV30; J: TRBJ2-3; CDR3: CAWSPGQEIKYF; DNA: TGTGCCTGGAGCCCCGGACAAGAAATAAAGTATTTT